This TCR beta chain originates from a study of blood T cell repertoires in COVID-19. Study as a whole: The cDNA or gDNA used as material had been derived from T cells, B-cell-depleted T cells, or PBMCs.

Participants were aged roughly 18 to 89 years from around 26 US areas. Recovery meant two consecutive negative NP/OP PCR tests, professional clearance, or resolved symptoms. This clone has only a few counts. Other DNA sequences in the same sample also yield this CDR3. Germline assignment: CDR1 DFQATT and CDR2 SNEGSKA (reference sequence). V shed 6 bases and J shed 1 base, with 6 bases lying between them. CDR3 length equals 11 residues. Method: immunoSEQ multiplex PCR; TCRdb's copy keeps in-frame clones and lacks some. The sample yields some 380,000 clones, about 87% seen once. Sequencing used PBMCs or T cells enriched from blood (not recorded which). The V and J genes are TRBV20-1 and TRBJ1-1; D is undetermined. The clonotype comes from a man aged 25-40 years who had recovered from COVID-19. CDR3 loop: CSASRNTEAFF. CDR3 sequence (DNA): TGCAGTGCCTCCAGGAACACTGAAGCTTTCTTT.